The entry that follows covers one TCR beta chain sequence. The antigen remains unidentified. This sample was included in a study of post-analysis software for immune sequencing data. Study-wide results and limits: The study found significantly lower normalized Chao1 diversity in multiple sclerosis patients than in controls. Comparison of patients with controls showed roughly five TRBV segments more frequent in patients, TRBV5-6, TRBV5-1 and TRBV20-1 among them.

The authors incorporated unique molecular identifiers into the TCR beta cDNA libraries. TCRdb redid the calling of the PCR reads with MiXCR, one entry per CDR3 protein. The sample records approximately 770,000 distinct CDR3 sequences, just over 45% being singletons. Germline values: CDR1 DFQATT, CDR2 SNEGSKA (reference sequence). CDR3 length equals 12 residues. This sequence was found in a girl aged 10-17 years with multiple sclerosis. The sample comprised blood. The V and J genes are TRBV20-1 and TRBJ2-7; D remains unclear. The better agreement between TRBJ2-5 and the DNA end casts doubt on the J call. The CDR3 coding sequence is TGCAGTGCTAGATTCGAACAAGAGACCCAGTACTTC. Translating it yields CSARFEQETQYF.